This T cell receptor (beta chain) comes out of a study of cytomegalovirus exposure and HLA in healthy donors (TCRdb year 2017). As for the study more broadly: According to an earlier analysis of 587 of the donors, about 170 million T cells yielded some 110 million unique TCR beta sequences and about 300 Gb of sequence data. The study aimed to test whether cataloging public T cell receptors could reveal signatures of past pathogen exposure. Class I and class II HLA loci were covered by the typing at four-digit resolution. Donor age, sex, ethnicity and CMV serostatus were collected together with the repertoire data. Four to six DR-DQ haplotypes were handled as single units for association and clustering because linkage in the cohort was strong. An early release that covered about 600 HLA-typed donors contained 300 to 350 gigabases of sequencing data and 70 million to 100 million unique TCR sequences. The T cell repertoires of 700 or so subjects were profiled by immunosequencing and related to cytomegalovirus serostatus. A separate validation cohort of roughly 130 different subjects was used in addition to the 666-subject first cohort. Rather than drawing on any new phenotypic data, the later analysis identified candidate immune exposures from TCR beta sequences and the way those sequences occurred across donors. A later analysis re-examined previously published TCR beta repertoires from roughly 720 donors and added high-resolution HLA genotyping to investigate patterns of TCR occurrence. High-throughput TCR immunosequencing, statistical association of individual TCRs with disease status, and machine learning were combined to predict cytomegalovirus infection status. Of the roughly 400 genotyped donors, roughly 85% fell in the genetic ancestry cluster associated with self-reported Caucasian donors. An earlier analysis of 587 of the donors used high-throughput TCR beta sequencing to judge whether each TCR beta V gene segment behaved as functional or pseudogenic. Among 398 genotyped donors of the cohort, an average of approximately 240,000 unique TCR beta nucleotide sequences were sequenced per donor, roughly 18% of them non-productive. Genome-wide SNP genotypes for about 60% of the 666 donors were used in a later genetic analysis, which treated that subset as a discovery cohort. Every repertoire in the discovery cohort had been generated on one and the same sequencing platform. Typing coverage varied by locus: about 620-640 donors for A, B, C, DRB1 and DQB1; under 550 for DQA1; 606 for DPA1; roughly 470 for DPB1. Here is what the overall study found, with its caveats: A later analysis found that most CMV-associated TCR beta chains appeared HLA-restricted, with HLA associations seemingly driven largely by CMV exposure. A further reported finding was that TCR beta sequences accurately predicted the HLA-A and HLA-B alleles for most subjects in the first cohort. While some public TCRs were present in many individuals, most TCR sequences turned up only very rarely across donors. The sequencing pipeline was judged likely to have produced a cluster of highly shared sequence variants as a technical artifact. In vitro tests confirmed that a few of the cytomegalovirus-associated TCR beta chains recognize cytomegalovirus antigens. The classifier was reported to diagnose cytomegalovirus status with high specificity and sensitivity in both the original cohort and the validation cohort. Because counts were too low, more than 15 rarely observed V segments, including chromosome 9 orphons, were left out of the earlier analysis of a few hundred of the donors. At a false discovery rate of 0.05, a later analysis linked under 20,000 TCR beta sequences to specific HLA alleles. This cohort had only TCR beta chains sequenced, and the lack of alpha or paired-chain data limited which features could be detected. In a later analysis, several top co-occurrence clusters were reported to appear linked to parvovirus B19, influenza, CMV and Epstein-Barr virus. The authors suggested that the approach could potentially be extended to other disease states and immunological phenotypes. According to a later analysis, TCR association rates differed among HLA loci, with DRB1 alleles showing the most associated TCRs and HLA-C alleles showing the fewest. When HLA alleles, especially DR and DQ, strongly co-occurred, TCR associations were difficult to assign to individual alleles. In the study, 150 to 200 TCR beta chains were listed as associated with cytomegalovirus. An association between a missense DCLRE1C variant and V-gene and J-gene trimming of TCR beta chains was found in a later genetic analysis and replicated in an independent cohort. In a later analysis, HLA-associated TCR beta chains showed more clonal expansion and lower generation probabilities than non-associated chains that were equally common. Correlated functional status among segregating V segments might be attributable to linkage disequilibrium, but an unknown experimental factor could not be ruled out. Sequencing depth was assumed to be roughly uniform across donors in the presence/absence analyses, though that assumption may not hold. According to a later genetic analysis, donors in an Asian-associated ancestry cluster had fewer N-insertions in productive TCRs than the approximately 700-donor mean. HLA typing was unavailable for some donors at each locus, so association tests used only the typed subset. In an earlier analysis of 587 of the donors, most TCR beta V segments were observed in productive rearrangements about 87% or about 30% of the time, broadly matching IMGT annotations. Some IMGT-functional V segments, including TRBV6-2 and TRBV6-3, could not be told apart with the 87-base-pair reads, so those segments were excluded. Immune exposure information for the cohort was limited to CMV serostatus.

The cohort was made up of about 670 healthy bone marrow donors. At the time of sampling, all cohort members were nominally healthy, though unrecorded immune exposures were likely present. The donor tested CMV seronegative, placing the donor among the roughly 400 seronegative members of the cohort. A peripheral blood sample was provided by each donor, and peripheral blood mononuclear cells were used for TCR beta sequencing. The Qiagen DNeasy Blood Extraction Kit was used to extract genomic DNA from the blood cell samples. CDR1 and CDR2, per the germline V gene (reference sequence), are LNHDA and SQIVND. V is cut by 3 bases and J by 6 bases, and the space between the germline ends is 8 bases. CDR3 length: 13 amino acids, cysteine to phenylalanine. Only the CDR3 part of the read is kept: 39 bases, read in frame from the first base. As to this clone: There is no known antigen for this receptor. Base qualities were left out, and no much larger clone turns up one base away.

Libraries came from the immunoSEQ multiplex PCR assay. For the multiplex PCR, a mixture combining 60 forward primers for TCR Vbeta segments and 13 reverse primers for TCR Jbeta segments was used. Amplification of the CDR3 region of rearranged TCR beta genes was performed with a multiplex PCR assay on genomic DNA. On the Illumina HiSeq System, the amplified TCR beta libraries were sequenced as 87-base-pair reads. The authors processed their data as follows. A later analysis counted about 80 million unique TCR beta chains across the 550 to 800 repertoires, and 10 million to 12 million of these chains were shared by at least two donors. Raw reads were error-corrected and collapsed into unique sequences by a nearest-neighbor algorithm in which closely related sequences were merged to remove PCR and sequencing errors. Alignment of CDR3 sequences to IMGT reference sequences was used to assign V, D and J gene segments. For a sequence to be retained, a match of at least six nucleotides was required to both a V gene segment and a J gene segment. Rearrangements were classified as productive when the CDR3 lacked stop codons and remained in frame with V and J, and all other rearrangements were classified as non-productive. Following IMGT convention, CDR3 was defined as the stretch from the second conserved V-encoded cysteine to the conserved J-encoded phenylalanine. In an earlier analysis of more than 550 of the donors, sequences lacking an unambiguous match to a single V gene segment were excluded. In an earlier analysis of approximately 590 of the donors, V segments were called functional above 56.7% productive rearrangements and were called segregating when the between-donor standard deviation exceeded 5%. A statistical classification framework was developed to diagnose cytomegalovirus status using the catalog of TCR beta chain sequences. In a later analysis, TCR nucleotide sequences were compared against IMGT/GENE-DB human TR gene sequences so that V and J genes could be assigned. The TCRdist pipeline was used in a later analysis to assign CDR3 sequences and most-parsimonious VDJ recombination scenarios. In a later analysis, each TCR beta chain was defined by its CDR3 amino acid sequence together with its V-gene family, and reads without a unique V-gene family were excluded. In a later analysis, a few hundred highly shared, low-generation-probability nucleotide sequences were removed to address suspected cross-contamination and a sequencing artifact. A later analysis calculated a clonal expansion index for each public chain from normalized within-repertoire ranks of inferred template counts. Generation probabilities in a later analysis came from a VDJ recombination model fitted to out-of-frame rearrangements, and those results were checked against IGoR. In a later analysis, hypergeometric tests were used to score TCR-TCR, TCR-HLA and TCR-CMV co-occurrence, with a repertoire-size bias correction applied to TCR pairs. A later analysis estimated false discovery rates by permuting HLA or CMV assignments 20 times. A later analysis grouped co-occurring TCRs with DBSCAN, adding TCRdist sequence similarity when clustering within HLA-allele-positive subsets. Repertoires with fewer than 30,000 or more than 120,000 public chains, plus five repertoires with anomalous nucleotide sharing, were excluded from co-occurrence clustering. In TCRdb, the immuneACCESS table is reduced to in-frame sequences with V and J assigned. These tables do not hold every clone; where another copy was compared, an unresolved V gene accounts for under half, and the others remain unexplained. D and trimming come from the DNA, and the V and J calls and clone size come from that table. For this sample the table gives approximately 190,000 clones, of which roughly four fifths were detected only once. The ten largest clones capture approximately 0.74% of the sample.

The V gene is TRBV19 and the J gene is TRBJ2-2; the D gene is unclear. The receptor's source is a woman younger than 35 in good health and CMV-seronegative. Specimen: PBMCs. This receptor has the CDR3 CASSILIPGELFF. The nucleotide sequence is given as TGTGCCAGTAGTATTTTAATCCCCGGGGAGCTGTTTTTT.